The clone carrying this T cell receptor beta chain was observed a few times. Repertoires were generated with immunoSEQ multiplex PCR, while TCRdb's copy carries only in-frame clones and drops some. The data show over 120,000 clones, around 80% seen once. This sample was included in a study of blood T cell repertoires in COVID-19. The CDR3 covers 14 residues. Per the germline V gene, CDR1 is SGHRS and CDR2 is YFSETQ. V lost 7 bases and J lost 4; bases outside the gene matches: 8. This clonotype was sampled from a woman aged 50 to 65 who had recovered from COVID-19. Sequences were obtained from PBMCs or T cells enriched from blood (not recorded which). V is TRBV5-1 and J is TRBJ1-3, with TRBD1 matching 7 bases. DNA for the CDR3: TGCGCCAGCGACCTGACAGGGACCGGAAACACCATATATTTT. This sequence encodes CASDLTGTGNTIYF.